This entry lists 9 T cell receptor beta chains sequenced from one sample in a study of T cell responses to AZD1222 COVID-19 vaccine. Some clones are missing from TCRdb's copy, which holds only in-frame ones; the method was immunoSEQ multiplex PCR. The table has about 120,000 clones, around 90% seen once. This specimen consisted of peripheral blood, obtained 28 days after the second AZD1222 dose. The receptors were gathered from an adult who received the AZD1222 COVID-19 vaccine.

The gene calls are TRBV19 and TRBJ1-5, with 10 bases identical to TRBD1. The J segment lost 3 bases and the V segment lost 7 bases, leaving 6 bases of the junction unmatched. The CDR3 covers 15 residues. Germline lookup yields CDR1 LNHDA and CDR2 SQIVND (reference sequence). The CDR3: CASMGQGINNQPQHF. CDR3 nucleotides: TGTGCCAGTATGGGACAGGGGATTAACAATCAGCCCCAGCATTTT. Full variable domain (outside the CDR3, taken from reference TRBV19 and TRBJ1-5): DGGITQSPKYLFRKEGQNVTLSCEQNLNHDAMYWYRQDPGQGLRLIYYSQIVNDFQKGDIAEGYSVSREKKESFPLTVTSAQKNPTAFYLCASMGQGINNQPQHFGDGTRLSIL.

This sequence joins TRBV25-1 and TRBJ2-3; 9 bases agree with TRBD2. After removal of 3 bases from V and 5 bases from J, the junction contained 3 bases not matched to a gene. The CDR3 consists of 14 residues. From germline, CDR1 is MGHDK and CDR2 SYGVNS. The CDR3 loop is CASSDLAGIDTQYF. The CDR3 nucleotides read TGTGCCAGCAGTGACCTAGCGGGGATAGATACGCAGTATTTT.

In DNA, the CDR3 is TGTGCCAGCAGCCATAGAGCTAGCGGGAGTTCCTACGAGCAGTACTTC. It is translated as CASSHRASGSSYEQYF. The chain recombines TRBV4-2 with TRBJ2-7; 10 nucleotides match TRBD2. CDR3 length: 16 residues. Germline CDR1 is LGHNA and CDR2 is YNFKEQ. Losses at the gene ends were 3 bases for V and 1 base for J; bases not matched to a gene: 6.

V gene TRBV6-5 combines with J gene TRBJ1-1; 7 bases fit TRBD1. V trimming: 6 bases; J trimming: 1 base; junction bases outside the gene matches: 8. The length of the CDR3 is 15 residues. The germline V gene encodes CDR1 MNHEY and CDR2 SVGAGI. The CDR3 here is CASRPGRTGNTEAFF. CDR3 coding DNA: TGTGCCAGCAGACCGGGCAGGACAGGGAACACTGAAGCTTTCTTT.

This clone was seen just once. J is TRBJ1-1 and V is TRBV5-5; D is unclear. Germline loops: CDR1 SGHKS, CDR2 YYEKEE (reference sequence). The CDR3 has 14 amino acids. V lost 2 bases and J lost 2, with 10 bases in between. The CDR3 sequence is CASSFGAGNTEAFF. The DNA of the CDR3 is TGTGCCAGCAGCTTTGGTGCGGGAAACACTGAAGCTTTCTTT. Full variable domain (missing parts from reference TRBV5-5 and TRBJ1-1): DAGVTQSPTHLIKTRGQQVTLRCSPISGHKSVSWYQQVLGQGPQFIFQYYEKEERGRGNFPDRFSARQFPNYSSELNVNALLLGDSALYLCASSFGAGNTEAFFGQGTRLTVV.

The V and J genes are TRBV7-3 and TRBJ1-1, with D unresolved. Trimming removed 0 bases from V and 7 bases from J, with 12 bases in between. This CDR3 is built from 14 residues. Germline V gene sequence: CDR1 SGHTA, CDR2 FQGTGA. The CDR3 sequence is CASSLTSLKGEAFF. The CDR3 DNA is TGTGCCAGCAGCTTAACGTCTCTTAAGGGTGAAGCTTTCTTT.

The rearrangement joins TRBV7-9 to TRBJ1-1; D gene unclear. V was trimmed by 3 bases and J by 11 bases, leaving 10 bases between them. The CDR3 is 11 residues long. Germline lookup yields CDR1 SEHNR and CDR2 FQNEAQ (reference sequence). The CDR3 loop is CASSFVGVAFF. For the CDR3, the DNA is TGTGCCAGCAGCTTTGTCGGGGTGGCTTTCTTT.

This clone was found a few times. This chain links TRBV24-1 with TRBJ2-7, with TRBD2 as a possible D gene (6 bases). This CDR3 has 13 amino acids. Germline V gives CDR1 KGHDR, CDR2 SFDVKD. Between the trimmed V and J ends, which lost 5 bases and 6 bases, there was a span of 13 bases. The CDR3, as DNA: TGTGCCACCAGTGCTTTTCCGGGACTCGAGCAGTACTTC. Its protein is CATSAFPGLEQYF.

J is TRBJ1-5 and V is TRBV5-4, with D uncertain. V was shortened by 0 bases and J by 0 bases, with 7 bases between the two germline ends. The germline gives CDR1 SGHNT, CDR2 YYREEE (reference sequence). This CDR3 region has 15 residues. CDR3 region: CASSLGGNSNQPQHF. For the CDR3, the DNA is TGTGCCAGCAGCTTGGGGGGTAATAGCAATCAGCCCCAGCATTTT.